These 31 T cell receptor beta chains share one sample of origin, sequenced in a study of CXCR3-negative and CXCR3-positive naive CD8 T cells. With UMI labels, 5' RACE was used to prepare the TRB cDNA libraries. TCRdb derives one entry per CDR3 protein from the 5' RACE reads, leaving out DNA. The sample table includes about 48,000 distinct CDR3 sequences. The specimen sequenced was memory CD8+ T cells from blood. The receptors come from a human donor in good health. Some clones in this sample may be carry-over from other donors' samples.

This chain links TRBV6-2 or TRBV6-3 with TRBJ2-1; TCRdb calls TRBD2, which cannot be checked without DNA. Germline CDR1 reads MNHEY; CDR2 reads SVGEGT. The CDR3 is made up of 17 amino acids. CDR3 loop: CASSWALAGANRDEQFF.

CDR3 sequence reads: CAWRRGREGTEAFF. This chain connects TRBV30 to TRBJ1-1; TCRdb gives TRBD1 as the D gene, but with no DNA this cannot be confirmed. Germline-derived CDR1 and CDR2 are GTSNPN and SVGIG (reference sequence). This CDR3 is built from 14 residues.

The rearrangement links TRBV6-2 or TRBV6-3 to TRBJ2-7; as DNA is missing, the TRBD2 call by TCRdb cannot be tested. The germline V gene encodes CDR1 MNHEY and CDR2 SVGEGT. The CDR3 totals 12 residues. The CDR3 here is CASRTSVDEQYF.

This chain connects TRBV14 to TRBJ2-4; TCRdb's D gene call, TRBD1, goes unchecked for lack of DNA. This CDR3 is built from 13 residues. Germline CDR1 and CDR2: SGHDN and FVKESK. The CDR3 loop reads CASSSTGGNIQYF.

The rearrangement links TRBV28 to TRBJ2-7; the D call of TRBD1 rests on TCRdb alone, since no DNA is present to check it. Germline assignment: CDR1 MDHEN and CDR2 SYDVKM. This CDR3 contains 17 residues. CDR3: CASSLSDRGRTKWEQYF. The variable domain in full, with the rest retrieved from reference TRBV28 and TRBJ2-7, is DVKVTQSSRYLVKRTGEKVFLECVQDMDHENMFWYRQDPGLGLRLIYFSYDVKMKEKGDIPEGYSVSREKKERFSLILESASTNQTSMYLCASSLSDRGRTKWEQYFGPGTRLTVT.

The rearrangement uses TRBV12-3 or TRBV12-4 and TRBJ2-3; TCRdb's D gene call, TRBD2, goes unchecked for lack of DNA. CDR3 length: 15 residues. CDR3 loop: CASSLGAGLTDTQYF.

V usage is TRBV7-7 and J usage is TRBJ2-5; TCRdb's D call, TRBD1, is unchecked because there is no DNA. This CDR3 has 15 residues. Germline loops: CDR1 SSHAT, CDR2 FNYEAQ (reference sequence). The CDR3 here is CASSQKRGRGETQYF.

The chain carries TRBV20-1 and TRBJ2-5; TCRdb lists TRBD1, though no DNA is available to test this call. There are 15 residues in the CDR3. In germline, CDR1 is DFQATT, CDR2 SNEGSKA (reference sequence). Here the CDR3 reads CSARKPGTEWETQYF.

V is TRBV7-9 and J is TRBJ1-5; without DNA, the TCRdb call of TRBD1 cannot be checked. Germline V CDR1 and CDR2: SEHNR, FQNEAQ (reference sequence). The CDR3 runs 14 residues. This CDR3 reads CASSLGAGMVPQHF. Using reference TRBV7-9 and TRBJ1-5 for the parts outside the CDR3, the full variable domain is DTGVSQNPRHKITKRGQNVTFRCDPISEHNRLYWYRQTLGQGPEFLTYFQNEAQLEKSRLLSDRFSAERPKGSFSTLEIQRTEQGDSAMYLCASSLGAGMVPQHFGDGTRLSIL.

V and J are TRBV21-1 and TRBJ1-2. TRBV21-1 is designated a pseudogene. The CDR3 totals 17 residues. The CDR3 loop reads CASSNGSLWGFYYGYTF.

The CDR3 here is CASSSGRADTQYF. V gene TRBV19 combines with J gene TRBJ2-3; with no DNA, the TCRdb D assignment of TRBD2 cannot be verified. Germline CDR1 is LNHDA and CDR2 is SQIVND (reference sequence). The CDR3 extends over 13 amino acids.

The rearrangement links TRBV28 to TRBJ2-1; TCRdb picks TRBD1, but there is no DNA to check that call. Germline V CDR1 and CDR2: MDHEN, SYDVKM. The CDR3 has 14 amino acids. CDR3 amino acids: CASSLTGGGNEQFF. The full variable domain, with the rest looked up from reference TRBV28 and TRBJ2-1, is DVKVTQSSRYLVKRTGEKVFLECVQDMDHENMFWYRQDPGLGLRLIYFSYDVKMKEKGDIPEGYSVSREKKERFSLILESASTNQTSMYLCASSLTGGGNEQFFGPGTRLTVL.

This chain uses TRBV6-4 with TRBJ1-6; with no DNA, the TCRdb D assignment of TRBD1 cannot be verified. The CDR3 sequence is 15 residues long. Germline CDR1 and CDR2: MRHNA and SNTAGT. CDR3 protein: CASSGDNSGNSPLHF.

The V gene is TRBV28, the J gene TRBJ2-1. The CDR3 has 11 amino acids. The germline V gene has CDR1 MDHEN and CDR2 SYDVKM. The CDR3: CASTDYNEQFF.

The J gene is TRBJ2-1, the V gene TRBV28; TCRdb proposes TRBD1, but this gene call is untestable without DNA. The CDR3 consists of 17 residues. Per the germline V gene, CDR1 is MDHEN and CDR2 is SYDVKM. The CDR3 here is CASSFPLRGNTGDEQFF.

CDR3: CASSQAGQMARQHF. The chain employs TRBV4-3 and TRBJ2-1; the TRBD1 assignment by TCRdb is unverifiable without DNA. This CDR3 is built from 14 residues. CDR1 LGHNA and CDR2 YSLEER come from the germline V gene.

This chain joins TRBV28 and TRBJ1-2; TCRdb gives TRBD1 as the D gene, but with no DNA this cannot be confirmed. CDR3 length: 14 residues. Germline values: CDR1 MDHEN, CDR2 SYDVKM. CDR3 loop: CASSMGTYLYGYTF.

This sequence joins TRBV7-9 and TRBJ2-1; absent DNA, TCRdb's TRBD1 call cannot be checked. CDR3 length: 15 residues. Per germline, CDR1 SEHNR and CDR2 FQNEAQ (reference sequence). The CDR3 loop is CASSSDSGPYNEQFF.

The V and J genes are TRBV7-9 and TRBJ1-1. CDR1 is SEHNR, CDR2 FQNEAQ, per germline (reference sequence). This CDR3 region has 12 residues. The CDR3 loop reads CASSSGATEAFF.

The rearrangement joins TRBV29-1 to TRBJ2-3. The V gene's germline CDR1 is SQVTM and CDR2 ANQGSEA. CDR3 size: 12 residues. The CDR3 here is CSVELDTDTQYF.

The CDR3 sequence is CASSVAGSVYNEQFF. This sequence joins TRBV9 and TRBJ2-1. The germline CDR1 and CDR2 sequences are SGDLS and YYNGEE. The CDR3 totals 15 residues.

This sequence joins TRBV24-1 and TRBJ2-5; TCRdb picks TRBD2, but there is no DNA to check that call. The V gene's germline CDR1 is KGHDR and CDR2 SFDVKD. The CDR3 is 13 residues long. The CDR3 loop is CATQNGLVGAQYF.

This chain joins TRBV27 and TRBJ1-2; the D gene TCRdb calls, TRBD1, cannot be checked with no DNA. The CDR3 is 15 amino acids. Germline V CDR1 and CDR2: MNHEY, SMNVEV (reference sequence). The CDR3 reads CASRSPGQVNYGYTF.

The rearrangement uses TRBV2 and TRBJ2-7. The CDR3 is 14 residues long. Germline CDR1 reads SNHLY; CDR2 reads FYNNEI. The CDR3 sequence is CASLGSGEHYEQYF.

The chain employs TRBV3-1 and TRBJ1-2; the D call of TRBD1 rests on TCRdb alone, since no DNA is present to check it. The CDR3 loop spans 14 amino acids. Germline CDR1 reads LGHDT; CDR2 reads YNNKEL (reference sequence). The CDR3 region is CAGSNTGTLLGYTF.

The chain links TRBV11-2 to TRBJ2-7; the D gene TCRdb calls, TRBD1, cannot be checked with no DNA. CDR1 and CDR2 (germline): SGHAT, FQNNGV. There are 13 residues in the CDR3. The chain's CDR3 is CASSPLGIFEQYF.

J is TRBJ2-1 and V is TRBV7-6; TCRdb's D call, TRBD2, is unchecked because there is no DNA. Germline V lookup: CDR1 SGHVS, CDR2 FNYEAQ. The length of the CDR3 is 14 residues. The chain's CDR3 is CASSSGLEGNEQFF.

The chain carries TRBV7-2 and TRBJ2-7. Germline V gene sequence: CDR1 SGHTA, CDR2 FQGNSA. This CDR3 has 14 residues. Here the CDR3 reads CASHTMGRTYEQYF.

This sequence joins TRBV11-2 and TRBJ2-7. The CDR3 is 13 amino acids. Germline loops: CDR1 SGHAT, CDR2 FQNNGV. This CDR3 is CASSLEPAYEQYF.

The chain uses TRBV4-2 and TRBJ2-7; TCRdb proposes TRBD1, but this gene call is untestable without DNA. Germline-derived CDR1 and CDR2 are LGHNA and YNFKEQ. CDR3 size: 14 residues. The CDR3 here is CASSQNGRWLEQYF.

The chain combines TRBV7-9 with TRBJ2-5; without DNA, the TCRdb call of TRBD1 cannot be checked. This CDR3 comprises 18 residues. Per germline, CDR1 SEHNR and CDR2 FQNEAQ (reference sequence). CDR3 region: CASSLNILGTGTMETQYF. Based on the CDR3 plus reference TRBV7-9 and TRBJ2-5, the full variable domain is DTGVSQNPRHKITKRGQNVTFRCDPISEHNRLYWYRQTLGQGPEFLTYFQNEAQLEKSRLLSDRFSAERPKGSFSTLEIQRTEQGDSAMYLCASSLNILGTGTMETQYFGPGTRLLVL.